The 2 T cell receptor beta chains reported below all come from one sample, sequenced in a study of T cell responses to AZD1222 COVID-19 vaccine. The protocol was immunoSEQ multiplex PCR, while the TCRdb copy is restricted to in-frame clones and leaves out a portion. The sample contains more than 110,000 clones, about 92% of which appear only once. Sequencing was performed on peripheral blood, taken on day 0 of AZD1222 vaccination. The receptors were sampled from an adult in good health.

The V and J genes are TRBV7-2 and TRBJ1-4; no clear D gene. The CDR3 runs to 16 residues. V was trimmed by 5 bases and J by 6 bases, leaving 19 bases between them. Germline lookup yields CDR1 SGHTA and CDR2 FQGNSA. CDR3 nucleotide sequence: TGTGCCAGCAGCCCCAATGGGTTCATAGCCTATGAAAAACTGTTTTTT. Translated, it gives CASSPNGFIAYEKLFF.

The J gene is TRBJ1-2, the V gene TRBV4-1; the match to TRBD1 covers 8 bases. Germline CDR1 and CDR2: MGHRA and YSYEKL. The junction had 7 bases not matched to a gene; V was cut back by 3 bases and J by 4 bases. CDR3 size: 15 residues. The CDR3 region is CASSHPDRGVYGYTF. In DNA form, the CDR3 reads TGCGCCAGCAGCCATCCTGACAGGGGAGTCTATGGCTACACCTTC.